The clone carrying this T cell receptor (beta chain) was detected only a few times. This sample is part of a study of identical twins. CDR1 and CDR2 from the germline V gene are DFQATT and SNEGSKA (reference sequence). The CDR3 is made up of 15 amino acids. V lost 4 bases, J lost 2 bases, and 15 bases lay in between. TCRdb analysed the 5' RACE reads with MiXCR anew, one entry per CDR3 protein. The table records 520,000 or so distinct CDR3 sequences, around 20% of them present only once. The data were also submitted as part of a second study, on T cells expressing NK-cell markers.

The TCR originated in a woman aged 18-29 years in good health. The gene calls are TRBV20-1 and TRBJ2-1; possibly TRBD2 for D (6 bases). The sequenced sample consisted of CD4+ T cells sorted from blood. The CDR3 bases are TGCAGTGCTAAGGGACTGCCCAGCGCCTACAATGAGCAGTTCTTC. It is translated as CSAKGLPSAYNEQFF.